This T cell receptor beta chain was captured by sequencing in a study of T cell responses to AZD1222 COVID-19 vaccine. Germline CDR1 LNHDA, CDR2 SQIVND (reference sequence). The V segment lost 4 bases and the J segment 5 bases; nucleotides outside the gene matches: 3. CDR3 length: 14 residues. The method was immunoSEQ multiplex PCR; TCRdb's version includes in-frame clones alone and lacks a portion of them. Of roughly 150,000 clones in the sample, less than 95% were seen once. V usage is TRBV19 and J usage is TRBJ1-1; TRBD1 agrees at 11 bases. Source: peripheral blood, taken 28 days after the second AZD1222 dose. The sequence derives from an adult who received the AZD1222 COVID-19 vaccine. This CDR3 reads CASSTGTGGTEAFF. DNA for the CDR3: TGTGCCAGTAGTACCGGGACAGGGGGAACTGAAGCTTTCTTT.